This TCR beta chain emerged from a study of cytomegalovirus exposure and HLA in healthy donors. Study-level results: In a later analysis, a missense DCLRE1C variant was linked to TCR beta V- and J-gene trimming.

There are 16 residues in the CDR3. V trimming: 2 bases; J trimming: 4 bases; junction bases outside the gene matches: 7. CDR1 and CDR2 (germline): MNHNY, SVGAGI (reference sequence). Regarding this clone: Its antigen is undetermined.

With 60 Vbeta and 13 Jbeta primers, the PCR was carried out. Generated by immunoSEQ multiplex PCR, the TCRdb table keeps only in-frame clones and is missing some. Among about 230,000 clones, about 80% were seen once, and the ten largest hold roughly 0.58%. This clonotype was sampled from a woman in her thirties or forties in good health and CMV-seronegative. The material sequenced was PBMCs. The V gene is TRBV6-6, the J gene TRBJ2-5, with 10 bases lining up with TRBD2. The CDR3 spells CASSYTSGALTETQYF. CDR3 sequence (DNA): TGTGCCAGCAGTTACACTAGCGGGGCGCTAACAGAGACCCAGTACTTC.